The 20 T cell receptor beta chains reported below all come from one sample, sequenced in a study of shared clonotypes between healthy human individuals. The data were produced by immunoSEQ multiplex PCR, yet TCRdb's version contains in-frame clones alone and is incomplete. The table records around 2,000,000 clones, roughly 94% of them present only once. Sequencing was carried out using naive CD4+ T cells sorted from blood. Described subset: CD45RA+ positively selected. The origin of the receptors is a man aged 18 to 30 in good health.

The gene calls are TRBV10-1 and TRBJ2-7, with 7 nucleotides matching TRBD2. The CDR3 spans 14 residues. Trimming cost V 7 bases and J 3 bases; bases outside gene matches: 9. Germline CDR1 WNHNN, CDR2 SYGVQD (reference sequence). The DNA of the CDR3 is TGCGCCAGCATGGAGGCGGGGGAAAGCTACGAGCAGTACTTC. This sequence encodes CASMEAGESYEQYF.

The V and J genes are TRBV6-1 and TRBJ2-7, with 7 nucleotides matching TRBD2. J gave up 1 base and V 3 bases, and 21 bases lay outside the gene matches. Germline CDR1 and CDR2: MNHNS and SASEGT. The CDR3 is 20 amino acids. The CDR3 bases are TGTGCCAGCAGTGAGACTGAATTCGTGACTAGCAGAAGGGGTTCCTACGAGCAGTACTTC. Protein product: CASSETEFVTSRRGSYEQYF.

This clone was seen only once. The same CDR3 is also encoded by other DNA sequences in this sample. The gene calls are TRBV5-1 and TRBJ2-3; TRBD1 is a possible D gene (5 bases). V was trimmed by 1 base and J by 0 bases, leaving 9 bases between them. This CDR3 has 15 residues. CDR1 and CDR2 (germline): SGHRS, YFSETQ. CDR3 protein: CASSLQGLSTDTQYF. The CDR3 coding sequence is TGCGCCAGCAGCTTGCAGGGTCTGAGCACAGATACGCAGTATTTT. Based on the CDR3 plus reference TRBV5-1 and TRBJ2-3, the full variable domain is KAGVTQTPRYLIKTRGQQVTLSCSPISGHRSVSWYQQTPGQGLQFLFEYFSETQRNKGNFPGRFSGRQFSNSRSEMNVSTLELGDSALYLCASSLQGLSTDTQYFGPGTRLTVL.

The chain carries TRBV7-8 and TRBJ1-2; possible D gene TRBD1, 6 bases. V was pared by 3 bases and J by 5 bases, with 22 bases between. The CDR3 totals 17 residues. Per the germline V gene, CDR1 is SGHVS and CDR2 is FQNEAQ. Here the CDR3 DNA reads TGTGCCAGCAGCTTCTCAGCCGCGGCCAGGGGCGTTTATGGCTACACCTTC. This sequence encodes CASSFSAAARGVYGYTF. Complete variable domain (other parts from reference TRBV7-8 and TRBJ1-2): GAGVSQSPRYKVAKRGQDVALRCDPISGHVSLFWYQQALGQGPEFLTYFQNEAQLDKSGLPSDRFFAERPEGSVSTLKIQRTQQEDSAVYLCASSFSAAARGVYGYTFGSGTRLTVV.

V is TRBV27 and J is TRBJ2-7; 12 positions match TRBD1. The ends lost 5 bases at V and 6 bases at J; junction bases unmatched: 8. The CDR3 has 15 amino acids. Germline lookup yields CDR1 MNHEY and CDR2 SMNVEV (reference sequence). The CDR3 DNA reads TGTGCCAGCAGTCCCAGGGGGACAGGGGGCTTCGAGCAGTACTTC. This codes for CASSPRGTGGFEQYF.

A word on this clone: Different DNA sequences within this sample yield the same CDR3. The V call is TRBV28, the J call TRBJ1-2, with D perhaps matching TRBD1 (5 bases). Between the trimmed V and J ends, which lost 6 bases and 0 bases, there was a span of 5 bases. This CDR3 has 12 residues. The germline V gene encodes CDR1 MDHEN and CDR2 SYDVKM. CDR3 residues: CASRTANYGYTF. CDR3 coding DNA: TGTGCCAGCAGGACAGCTAACTATGGCTACACCTTC.

This clone was detected only once. V and J are TRBV10-3 and TRBJ1-1; D is uncertain. Trimming took off 6 bases at V and 1 base at J, with 9 bases between the two ends. CDR1 is ENHRY and CDR2 is SYGVKD in the germline V gene. CDR3 length equals 13 residues. The CDR3 nucleotides read TGTGCCATCAGCCGGAGTGGGAACACTGAAGCTTTCTTT. Amino acid sequence: CAISRSGNTEAFF.

The J gene is TRBJ2-7, the V gene TRBV10-3, with 10 bases aligning to TRBD1. V lost 4 bases and J lost 4; bases outside the gene matches: 4. There are 14 residues in the CDR3. Germline CDR1 and CDR2: ENHRY and SYGVKD. The CDR3 loop reads CAISGVGQGYEQYF. CDR3 DNA: TGTGCCATCAGTGGGGTGGGACAGGGGTACGAGCAGTACTTC.

The chain joins TRBV9 to TRBJ2-3; maybe TRBD2 (7 bases). The CDR3 totals 18 residues. CDR1 and CDR2 from the germline V gene are SGDLS and YYNGEE. V was cut by 3 bases and J by 3 bases, with 23 bases left in between. The CDR3 sequence is CASSAPGGGGSRTDTQYF. The CDR3 bases are TGTGCCAGCAGCGCCCCCGGGGGAGGGGGTAGTCGGACAGATACGCAGTATTTT.

The V call is TRBV4-3, the J call TRBJ2-2; 7 bases align to TRBD1. The CDR3 is made up of 18 amino acids. CDR1 and CDR2 from the germline V gene are LGHNA and YSLEER. J gave up 7 bases and V 0 bases, and 14 bases lay outside the gene matches. CDR3 coding DNA: TGCGCCAGCAGCCAAGAGTTGTTATTGTTGACAGGGAGCGGGGAGCTGTTTTTT. Translation: CASSQELLLLTGSGELFF.

This rearrangement joins TRBV30 to TRBJ1-1, with a tentative D call TRBD1 (5 bases). This CDR3 has 15 residues. The germline V and J ends were trimmed by 2 bases and 0 bases, with 13 bases remaining between them. Germline V gene lookup returns CDR1 GTSNPN and CDR2 SVGIG (reference sequence). The CDR3 loop reads CAWSLGVGLNTEAFF. DNA for the CDR3: TGTGCCTGGAGTTTAGGGGTCGGACTGAACACTGAAGCTTTCTTT.

The V gene is TRBV2, the J gene TRBJ2-7, with a possible D match to TRBD1 (5 bases). Per the germline V gene, CDR1 is SNHLY and CDR2 is FYNNEI. V gave up 5 bases and J gave up 3 bases, with 20 bases separating them. The CDR3 totals 16 residues. CDR3 nucleotide sequence: TGTGCCAGCAGTAAAAGGGGTACGTTGGTGGGCTACGAGCAGTACTTC. Its translation: CASSKRGTLVGYEQYF.

Only one count was recorded for this clone. The chain uses TRBV6-5 and TRBJ2-2, with D unresolved. The CDR3 consists of 14 residues. CDR1 MNHEY and CDR2 SVGAGI come from the germline V gene. Trimming took 6 bases from V and 1 from J, leaving 9 bases between them. Here the CDR3 reads CASSLEQNTGELFF. Written as DNA, the CDR3 is TGTGCCAGCAGCCTCGAACAGAACACCGGGGAGCTGTTTTTT.

The rearrangement joins TRBV7-9 to TRBJ2-7, with D unclear. This CDR3 region has 13 residues. V was cut by 3 bases and J by 3 bases, with 9 bases left in between. Germline V gives CDR1 SEHNR, CDR2 FQNEAQ (reference sequence). The CDR3 sequence is CASSFLGYYEQYF. As DNA, the CDR3 is TGTGCCAGCAGCTTCCTAGGATACTACGAGCAGTACTTC.

V is TRBV5-1 and J is TRBJ2-1; possibly TRBD2 for D (5 bases). V was shortened by 0 bases and J by 5 bases, with 12 bases between the two germline ends. CDR1 is SGHRS and CDR2 is YFSETQ in the germline V gene. The CDR3 runs 15 residues. The CDR3 coding sequence is TGCGCCAGCAGCTTGGGGGCTAGCTTCCACAATGAGCAGTTCTTC. Its protein product is CASSLGASFHNEQFF.

This chain links TRBV6-6 with TRBJ1-5; perhaps TRBD1 as D (6 bases). From germline, CDR1 is MNHNY and CDR2 SVGAGI (reference sequence). CDR3 length: 15 amino acids. The V gene lost 0 bases and the J gene lost 7 bases, with 13 bases spanning the gap. CDR3 protein: CASSYSSGGEQPQHF. The DNA for the CDR3 is TGTGCCAGCAGTTACTCGAGTGGGGGCGAGCAGCCCCAGCATTTT.

For this clone: Other DNA sequences in this sample translate to the same CDR3. The rearrangement uses TRBV2 and TRBJ2-3; TRBD2 aligns across 8 bases. There are 13 residues in the CDR3. Unmatched junction bases numbered 5, after V lost 6 bases and J lost 6 bases. The germline gives CDR1 SNHLY, CDR2 FYNNEI. CDR3 in amino acids: CASRGLAGDTQYF. In nucleotides, the CDR3 is TGTGCCAGCAGGGGGCTAGCGGGTGATACGCAGTATTTT.

The CDR3 bases are TGTGCCAGCAGCCGGGTGGGATTGGGTGAGCAGTTCTTC. Translation: CASSRVGLGEQFF. The chain links TRBV5-4 to TRBJ2-1; D is unclear. CDR1 is SGHNT and CDR2 is YYREEE in the germline V gene (reference sequence). Trimming removed 4 bases from V and 9 bases from J, with 14 bases in between. The CDR3 runs 13 residues.

This sequence joins TRBV6-1 and TRBJ1-4, with 7 bases matching TRBD1. Germline CDR1 reads MNHNS; CDR2 reads SASEGT. Trimming cost V 4 bases and J 8 bases; bases outside gene matches: 10. This CDR3 is built from 15 residues. The CDR3 bases are TGTGCCAGCAGTGTTGTAGGGGGCGTTGGGGAAAAACTGTTTTTT. This sequence encodes CASSVVGGVGEKLFF.

As regards this clone: The sample holds other DNA sequences that translate to the same CDR3. The rearrangement joins TRBV30 to TRBJ1-6; TRBD1 matches 7 bases. Unmatched junction bases numbered 4, after V lost 5 bases and J lost 6 bases. This CDR3 spans 13 amino acids. Germline CDR1 is GTSNPN and CDR2 is SVGIG (reference sequence). The CDR3: CAWGDRLNSPLHF. The CDR3 DNA is TGTGCCTGGGGGGACAGACTTAATTCACCCCTCCACTTT.